The sequence of this T cell receptor beta chain was determined in a study of blood T cell repertoires in COVID-19. Overall study context: PBMCs, B-cell-depleted T cells, or T cells were the source of the cDNA or gDNA that made up the material.

The germline V gene encodes CDR1 MNHEY and CDR2 SVGAGI. The length of the CDR3 is 13 residues. The ends were cut back, 5 bases at V and 4 bases at J, with 11 bases in the middle. Adults between roughly 18 and 89 years of age took part from under 25 US areas. No more than 2 weeks before study entry, exposed participants had met a case of COVID-19. Original data processing: By means of reference gene primer amplification, nucleated cell counts were estimated. Profiling relied on immunoSEQ multiplex PCR, and the TCRdb table lists in-frame clones only, not all of them. That table supplies the V and J calls and clone size; D and trimming were determined from the DNA. The sample carries roughly 140,000 clones, 80% to 85% recorded once.

This clonotype was obtained from a woman between 50 and 59 years old who had been exposed to COVID-19. The sample comprised PBMCs or T cells enriched from blood (not recorded which). This rearrangement joins TRBV6-5 to TRBJ1-2, with TRBD1 as a possible D gene (5 bases). Here the CDR3 reads CASSQGLSYGYTF. The DNA of the CDR3 is TGTGCCAGCAGTCAGGGACTGAGCTATGGCTACACCTTC.